These 13 T cell receptor beta chains were all obtained from the same sample, sequenced in a study of shared clonotypes between healthy human individuals. Data came from immunoSEQ multiplex PCR; TCRdb stores just in-frame clones and leaves some out. Of more than 2 million clones listed, around 95% are singletons. The specimen was naive CD4+ T cells sorted from blood. Subset given: CD45RA+ positively selected. Receptors originate from a young man in good health.

The CDR3 DNA reads as TGTGCCAGCAGGGCAACAGGCTCTATGGAGACCCAGTACTTC. Translated: CASRATGSMETQYF. The chain couples TRBV6-1 to TRBJ2-5, with D maybe TRBD1 (5 bases). Per the germline V gene, CDR1 is MNHNS and CDR2 is SASEGT. The CDR3 totals 14 residues. V dropped 6 bases and J dropped 5 bases, with 16 bases sitting between them.

This chain uses TRBV2 with TRBJ2-2; D is unclear. V was cut by 10 bases and J by 3 bases, with 12 bases left in between. Germline assignment: CDR1 SNHLY and CDR2 FYNNEI. This CDR3 region has 13 residues. CDR3 coding DNA: TGTGCCAACCGGCACCGTTACACCGGGGAGCTGTTTTTT. Amino acids: CANRHRYTGELFF.

V and J are TRBV6-5 and TRBJ2-7; 8 nucleotides match TRBD2. Germline trimming cut 5 bases from V and 2 bases from J; bases unmatched to any gene: 5. This CDR3 is 14 amino acids long. Germline V gene lookup returns CDR1 MNHEY and CDR2 SVGAGI. CDR3 sequence: CASSRVRGAYEQYF. DNA of the CDR3: TGTGCCAGCAGTAGGGTGCGGGGGGCCTACGAGCAGTACTTC.

The J gene is TRBJ1-2, the V gene TRBV18; weak D call: TRBD1 (5 bases). With 1 base removed from V and 6 bases from J, the gap between germline ends came to 12 bases. The CDR3 has 14 amino acids. Germline lookup yields CDR1 KGHSH and CDR2 LQKENI. The CDR3 spells CASSPRDGGDGYTF. CDR3 coding DNA: TGTGCCAGCTCACCACGGGATGGGGGAGATGGCTACACCTTC.

The genes are TRBV7-2 and TRBJ1-5; D remains unclear. The CDR3 extends over 15 amino acids. The V gene lost 1 base and the J gene lost 0 bases, with 7 bases spanning the gap. CDR1 is SGHTA and CDR2 is FQGNSA in the germline V gene. DNA for the CDR3: TGTGCCAGCAGCTTAGTGGTGAATAGCAATCAGCCCCAGCATTTT. Protein sequence: CASSLVVNSNQPQHF.

Worth noting for this clone: Other DNA sequences within the sample encode an identical CDR3. The chain has TRBV11-2 and TRBJ2-1; D is perhaps TRBD2 (5 bases). The germline CDR1 and CDR2 sequences are SGHAT and FQNNGV. V shed 2 bases and J shed 2 bases, with 10 bases lying between them. There are 15 residues in the CDR3. The CDR3 region is CASSLSSGTYNEQFF. The CDR3 nucleotides are TGTGCCAGCAGCTTATCCAGCGGAACCTACAATGAGCAGTTCTTC.

This chain links TRBV18 with TRBJ2-7, with D perhaps TRBD1 (5 bases). The germline V and J ends were trimmed by 5 bases and 6 bases, with 14 bases remaining between them. Germline V gives CDR1 KGHSH, CDR2 LQKENI. This CDR3 region has 13 residues. The CDR3, as DNA: TGTGCCAGCTCAATACCGCAGGGTTCCGAGCAGTACTTC. Protein product: CASSIPQGSEQYF.

The genes are TRBV10-3 and TRBJ2-5; TRBD1 agrees at 7 bases. V lost 10 bases, J lost 1 base, and 6 bases stayed unmatched. CDR3 length equals 13 residues. Germline V gene lookup returns CDR1 ENHRY and CDR2 SYGVKD. The CDR3 DNA reads TGTGCCACCGAAGCAGGGGGCCAAGAGACCCAGTACTTC. Protein sequence: CATEAGGQETQYF.

Here the CDR3 DNA reads TGTGCCAGCAGCTTGGTTAGCGGGAGCCGGGAGACCCAGTACTTC. It yields the protein CASSLVSGSRETQYF. The chain employs TRBV5-4 and TRBJ2-5; 9 nucleotides align to TRBD2. The CDR3 covers 15 residues. Germline CDR1 is SGHNT and CDR2 is YYREEE (reference sequence). The V gene end was trimmed by 0 bases and the J gene end by 5 bases; junction bases not matched to a gene: 5.

This clone was seen just once. The V and J genes are TRBV2 and TRBJ2-5; D is unclear. Trimming shortened V by 1 base and J by 1 base, and 4 bases separated the two germline ends. Germline loops: CDR1 SNHLY, CDR2 FYNNEI. The CDR3 runs to 13 residues. The CDR3 is CASSEGTQETQYF. The DNA for the CDR3 is TGTGCCAGCAGTGAAGGGACCCAAGAGACCCAGTACTTC.

The chain combines TRBV5-1 with TRBJ1-4; 7 bases match TRBD1. The germline V gene has CDR1 SGHRS and CDR2 YFSETQ. CDR3 length equals 15 residues. V lost 1 base, J lost 5 bases, and 5 bases stayed unmatched. CDR3 protein: CASSLWTGGNEKLFF. In DNA, the CDR3 is TGCGCCAGCAGCTTGTGGACAGGCGGGAATGAAAAACTGTTTTTT. The whole variable domain, filled in from reference TRBV5-1 and TRBJ1-4, reads KAGVTQTPRYLIKTRGQQVTLSCSPISGHRSVSWYQQTPGQGLQFLFEYFSETQRNKGNFPGRFSGRQFSNSRSEMNVSTLELGDSALYLCASSLWTGGNEKLFFGSGTQLSVL.

This sequence joins TRBV2 and TRBJ2-3; D is undetermined. Germline values: CDR1 SNHLY, CDR2 FYNNEI. Trimming left V 5 bases short and J 4 bases short, with 16 bases between. There are 15 residues in the CDR3. Written as DNA, the CDR3 is TGTGCCAGCAGTCCCGCCCGGATTCTGTCAGATACGCAGTATTTT. Protein: CASSPARILSDTQYF.

The gene calls are TRBV5-4 and TRBJ2-5; 7 bases agree with TRBD1. V trimming: 5 bases; J trimming: 2 bases; junction bases outside the gene matches: 9. CDR3 size: 15 residues. Germline V gene lookup returns CDR1 SGHNT and CDR2 YYREEE (reference sequence). For the CDR3, the DNA is TGTGCCAGCAGATCCGGGACAGCTATTCAAGAGACCCAGTACTTC. Amino acid sequence: CASRSGTAIQETQYF.